The T cell receptor beta chain described here comes from a study of CD8+ T cells in alopecia areata. Study observations and caveats: On tofacitinib, scalp and blood still held many of the expanded lesional clones. Scalp specimens additionally yield sequences from normal skin's resident alphabeta T cells.

RNA extraction and reverse transcription yielded cDNA as sequencing template. Profiled with immunoSEQ multiplex PCR; TCRdb holds only in-frame clones, not every one. The sample yields approximately 190,000 clones, over 45% seen once. Germline CDR1 GTSNPN, CDR2 SVGIG (reference sequence). The V gene lost 4 bases and the J gene lost 2 bases, with 15 bases spanning the gap. This CDR3 contains 15 residues. Treatment noted: oral pan-JAK inhibitor, 5-10 mg twice daily. Punch biopsies of lesional scalp, plus peripheral blood, were taken from alopecia areata patients. About this clone: The target antigen is unknown.

This chain links TRBV30 with TRBJ1-5, with a possible D match to TRBD1 (6 bases). Material: CD4+ T cells sorted from blood, obtained at week 24, from a patient treated with tofacitinib. The sequence was collected from a human donor with alopecia areata. CDR3 DNA: TGTGCCTGGACCCTACAGGGTGGGCGCAATCAGCCCCAGCATTTT. Protein sequence: CAWTLQGGRNQPQHF.